This T cell receptor (beta chain) was identified in a study of cytomegalovirus exposure and HLA in healthy donors. On this clone itself: Its specificity is not known.

Germline CDR1 is MGHRA and CDR2 is YSYEKL. The junction had 9 bases not matched to a gene; V was cut back by 6 bases and J by 2 bases. CDR3 size: 15 residues. Findings and limits, study-wide: Among TCR sequences, most were rare, though some public TCRs appeared in many donors. Some V segments could not be told apart, so they were left out, TRBV6-2 and TRBV6-3 among them. An analysis that was carried out later associated 16,000 or so TCR beta sequences with HLA alleles at 0.05 false discovery rate. Available immune exposure information covered CMV serostatus only.

Amplification used 60 Vbeta primers and 13 Jbeta primers. Assay: immunoSEQ multiplex PCR; the TCRdb copy retains only in-frame clones and omits some. The sample lists under 200,000 clones; around 68% were seen once. Source material: PBMCs. The chain is built from TRBV4-1 and TRBJ1-2; TRBD1 aligns across 7 bases. This TCR came from a middle-aged man in good health and CMV-seronegative. CDR3 nucleotides: TGCGCCAGCAGGCCGACCATGACAGGGAACTATGGCTACACCTTC. As protein: CASRPTMTGNYGYTF.